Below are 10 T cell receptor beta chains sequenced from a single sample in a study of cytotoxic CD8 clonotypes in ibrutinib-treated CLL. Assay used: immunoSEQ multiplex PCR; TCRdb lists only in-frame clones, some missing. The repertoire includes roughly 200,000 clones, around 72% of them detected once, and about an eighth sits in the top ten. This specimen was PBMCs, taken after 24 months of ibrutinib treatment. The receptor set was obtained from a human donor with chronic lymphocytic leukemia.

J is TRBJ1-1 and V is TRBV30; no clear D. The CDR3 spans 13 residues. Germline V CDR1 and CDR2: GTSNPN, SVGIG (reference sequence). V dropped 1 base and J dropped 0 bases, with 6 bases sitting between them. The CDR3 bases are TGTGCCTGGAGTGCCCAGTTGAACACTGAAGCTTTCTTT. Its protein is CAWSAQLNTEAFF.

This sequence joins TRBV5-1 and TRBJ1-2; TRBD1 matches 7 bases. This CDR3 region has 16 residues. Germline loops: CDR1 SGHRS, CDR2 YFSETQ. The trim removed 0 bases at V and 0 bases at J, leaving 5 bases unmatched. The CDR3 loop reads CASSLAGTAPNYGYTF. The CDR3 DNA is TGCGCCAGCAGCTTGGCCGGGACAGCTCCTAACTATGGCTACACCTTC.

The CDR3 region has the DNA TGCGCCAGCAGCCAATGGATCGGGACAGGGGCAGAGCAGTACTTC. This translates into CASSQWIGTGAEQYF. The chain combines TRBV4-1 with TRBJ2-7, with 10 positions matching TRBD1. Trimming took 2 bases from V and 7 from J; bases not matched to a gene: 8. In germline, CDR1 is MGHRA, CDR2 YSYEKL. The CDR3 has 15 amino acids.

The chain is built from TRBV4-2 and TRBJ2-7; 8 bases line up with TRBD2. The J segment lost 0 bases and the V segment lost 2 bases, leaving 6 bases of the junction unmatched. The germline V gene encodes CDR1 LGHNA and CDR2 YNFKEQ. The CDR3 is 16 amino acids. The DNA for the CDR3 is TGTGCCAGCAGCCAATTAACTAGCGGTAGCTCCTACGAGCAGTACTTC. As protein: CASSQLTSGSSYEQYF.

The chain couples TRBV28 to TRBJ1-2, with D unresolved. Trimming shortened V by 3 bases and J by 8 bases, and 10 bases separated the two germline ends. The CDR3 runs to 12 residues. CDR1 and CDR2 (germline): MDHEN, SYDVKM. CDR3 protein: CASSFPGSGYTF. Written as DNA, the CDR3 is TGTGCCAGCAGTTTTCCCGGGAGCGGCTACACCTTC.

The CDR3 sequence: CASRLAISRRHEQYF. The CDR3, as DNA: TGTGCCAGCAGACTAGCGATTAGCCGGAGGCACGAGCAGTACTTC. The chain carries TRBV6-4 and TRBJ2-7, with 7 nucleotides matching TRBD2. The CDR3 sequence is 15 residues long. CDR1 is MRHNA and CDR2 is SNTAGT in the germline V gene. The V gene end was trimmed by 6 bases and the J gene end by 5 bases; junction bases not matched to a gene: 13.

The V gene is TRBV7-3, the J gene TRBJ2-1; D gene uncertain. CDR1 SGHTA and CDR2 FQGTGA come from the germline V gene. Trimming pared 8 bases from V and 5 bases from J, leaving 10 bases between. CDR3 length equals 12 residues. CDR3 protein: CASSPGNNEQFF. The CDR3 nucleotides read TGTGCCAGCTCTCCCGGTAACAATGAGCAGTTCTTC.

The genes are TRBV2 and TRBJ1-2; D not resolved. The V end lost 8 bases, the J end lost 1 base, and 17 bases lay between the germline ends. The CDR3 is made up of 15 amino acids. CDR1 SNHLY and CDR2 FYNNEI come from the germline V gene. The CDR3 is CASPSSGLRNYGYTF. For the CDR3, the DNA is TGTGCCAGCCCTTCATCTGGTCTGCGTAACTATGGCTACACCTTC.

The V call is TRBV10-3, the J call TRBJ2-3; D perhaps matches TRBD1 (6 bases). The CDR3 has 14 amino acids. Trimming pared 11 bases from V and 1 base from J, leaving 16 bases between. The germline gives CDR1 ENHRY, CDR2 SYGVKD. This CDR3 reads CAPTQQGGTDTQYF. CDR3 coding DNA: TGTGCCCCAACACAACAGGGTGGCACAGATACGCAGTATTTT.

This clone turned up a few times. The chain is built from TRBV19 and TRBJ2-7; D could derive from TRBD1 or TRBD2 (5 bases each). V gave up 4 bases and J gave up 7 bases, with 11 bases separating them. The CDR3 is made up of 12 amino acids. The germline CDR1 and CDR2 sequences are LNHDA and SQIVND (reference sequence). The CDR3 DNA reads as TGTGCCAGTAGTACAGTTGGGGGAGAGCAGTACTTC. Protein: CASSTVGGEQYF.